The 23 T cell receptor beta chains reported below all come from one sample, sequenced in a study of blood T cell repertoires in COVID-19. Data came from immunoSEQ multiplex PCR; TCRdb stores just in-frame clones and leaves some out. Among 100,000 to 150,000 clones listed, under 90% were seen once. The sequencing input was PBMCs or T cells enriched from blood (not recorded which). All receptors come from a man between 35 and 55 years old with acute COVID-19.

The chain recombines TRBV2 with TRBJ1-5; 11 positions match TRBD1. J was trimmed by 6 bases and V by 5 bases; bases with no gene match: 6. Germline V gene sequence: CDR1 SNHLY, CDR2 FYNNEI. The CDR3 is made up of 15 amino acids. CDR3 coding DNA: TGTGCCAGCAGTTCCGGGACAGGGGGTATTCAGCCCCAGCATTTT. This translates into CASSSGTGGIQPQHF. The variable domain in full, with the rest retrieved from reference TRBV2 and TRBJ1-5, is EPEVTQTPSHQVTQMGQEVILRCVPISNHLYFYWYRQILGQKVEFLVSFYNNEISEKSEIFDDQFSVERPDGSNFTLKIRSTKLEDSAMYFCASSSGTGGIQPQHFGDGTRLSIL.

The chain couples TRBV7-9 to TRBJ1-1; D call uncertain. Germline CDR1 SEHNR, CDR2 FQNEAQ (reference sequence). The CDR3 length is 13 residues. The V end was cut by 4 bases, the J end by 3 bases, with 9 bases between. Here the CDR3 DNA reads TGTGCCAGCAGCTCCCGACGGGACACTGAAGCTTTCTTT. Translated: CASSSRRDTEAFF. Drawing the rest from reference TRBV7-9 and TRBJ1-1, the complete variable domain is DTGVSQNPRHKITKRGQNVTFRCDPISEHNRLYWYRQTLGQGPEFLTYFQNEAQLEKSRLLSDRFSAERPKGSFSTLEIQRTEQGDSAMYLCASSSRRDTEAFFGQGTRLTVV.

The chain links TRBV27 to TRBJ2-1, with D perhaps matching TRBD2 (5 bases). Germline V CDR1 and CDR2: MNHEY, SMNVEV (reference sequence). CDR3 length: 20 amino acids. V was shortened by 9 bases and J by 1 base, with 31 bases between the two germline ends. The CDR3 loop is CASLRPPALEGHVSYNEQFF. The CDR3 DNA sequence: TGTGCCAGTTTAAGACCCCCAGCTCTAGAGGGTCACGTTTCCTACAATGAGCAGTTCTTC.

In regard to this clone: The sample holds other DNA sequences that translate to the same CDR3. The chain links TRBV19 to TRBJ2-3, with D possibly matching TRBD2 (5 bases). Germline CDR1 is LNHDA and CDR2 is SQIVND (reference sequence). Deletions cut 3 bases from V and 2 bases from J, with 9 bases between. The CDR3 covers 14 residues. The CDR3 DNA reads as TGTGCCAGTAGTATGACGGGGTCCACAGATACGCAGTATTTT. It yields the protein CASSMTGSTDTQYF.

The CDR3 bases are TGTGCCAGCAGCTTCGACAGGGAAAGTGGCTACACCTTC. Its protein is CASSFDRESGYTF. The rearrangement links TRBV7-9 to TRBJ1-2; 7 bases fit TRBD1. The trim removed 3 bases at V and 7 bases at J, leaving 5 bases unmatched. This CDR3 comprises 13 residues. In germline, CDR1 is SEHNR, CDR2 FQNEAQ (reference sequence).

This chain links TRBV2 with TRBJ2-2, with 8 nucleotides matching TRBD1. CDR1 is SNHLY and CDR2 is FYNNEI in the germline V gene. Losses at the gene ends were 0 bases for V and 1 base for J; bases not matched to a gene: 4. The CDR3 sequence is 17 residues long. The CDR3 region has the DNA TGTGCCAGCAGTGAAGCGAGGACAGGGTGGAACACCGGGGAGCTGTTTTTT. Its translation: CASSEARTGWNTGELFF.

In nucleotides, the CDR3 is TGTGCCAGTAGTATAGGACAGGTGGGACCCTACGAGCAGTACTTC. Translation gives CASSIGQVGPYEQYF. V gene TRBV19 combines with J gene TRBJ2-7, with a weak D call TRBD1 (6 bases). From germline, CDR1 is LNHDA and CDR2 SQIVND (reference sequence). The CDR3 is 15 residues long. Trimming shortened V by 1 base and J by 2 bases, and 12 bases separated the two germline ends.

This chain joins TRBV19 and TRBJ2-7; D might be TRBD1 (5 bases). Trimming removed 6 bases from V and 4 bases from J, with 13 bases in between. Germline V CDR1 and CDR2: LNHDA, SQIVND (reference sequence). CDR3 length: 13 amino acids. The CDR3 sequence is CASRGRAGYEQYF. In DNA form, the CDR3 reads TGTGCCAGTAGAGGCAGGGCAGGGTACGAGCAGTACTTC.

J is TRBJ1-2 and V is TRBV28; 8 bases are shared with TRBD1. The CDR3 contains 15 residues. The V and J ends lost 3 bases and 4 bases, in that order; junction bases with no gene match: 7. Germline CDR1 and CDR2: MDHEN and SYDVKM. The CDR3 DNA is TGTGCCAGCAGTTTTCTAACAGGGGGAAGCTATGGCTACACCTTC. It codes for CASSFLTGGSYGYTF.

V and J are TRBV27 and TRBJ2-3, with TRBD1 as a possible D gene (6 bases). V lost 5 bases and J 6 bases, leaving 6 bases between the germline ends. This CDR3 is 11 amino acids long. In germline, CDR1 is MNHEY, CDR2 SMNVEV (reference sequence). CDR3 amino acids: CASSQGDTQYF. CDR3 DNA sequence: TGTGCCAGCAGTCAGGGGGATACGCAGTATTTT.

The V call is TRBV10-2, the J call TRBJ2-1; TRBD2 might be the D (5 bases). Per the germline V gene, CDR1 is WSHSY and CDR2 is SAAADI. CDR3 length equals 13 residues. Trimming stripped 6 bases from V and 4 bases from J, with 10 bases between. CDR3 coding DNA: TGCGCCAGCAGCTCCGGGATTTACAATGAGCAGTTCTTC. Translated, it gives CASSSGIYNEQFF.

This clone has a single count. V gene TRBV3-1 (or the pseudogene TRBV3-2) combines with J gene TRBJ1-1, with TRBD1 matching 7 bases. Germline V gives CDR1 LGHDT, CDR2 YNNKEL (reference sequence). V shed 9 bases and J 0 bases; nucleotides not matched to a gene: 4. This CDR3 contains 13 residues. The CDR3: CASNRGMNTEAFF. The CDR3 DNA follows: TGTGCCAGTAACAGGGGCATGAACACTGAAGCTTTCTTT.

The chain links TRBV28 to TRBJ1-1, with D perhaps matching TRBD1 (6 bases). Per the germline V gene, CDR1 is MDHEN and CDR2 is SYDVKM. Trimming took 6 bases from V and 6 from J, leaving 11 bases between them. This CDR3 has 12 residues. CDR3 DNA: TGTGCCAGCAGCCAACAGGGACCTGAAGCTTTCTTT. As protein: CASSQQGPEAFF.

This rearrangement joins TRBV28 to TRBJ2-7; maybe TRBD2 (5 bases). The germline V and J ends were trimmed by 6 bases and 3 bases, with 9 bases remaining between them. The CDR3 loop spans 12 amino acids. The germline V gene has CDR1 MDHEN and CDR2 SYDVKM. The CDR3 DNA is TGTGCCAGCAGCCTTAGCGACTACGAGCAGTACTTC. Amino acid sequence: CASSLSDYEQYF.

The V and J genes are TRBV25-1 and TRBJ2-1, with TRBD2 matching over 7 bases. Germline V lookup: CDR1 MGHDK, CDR2 SYGVNS. V lost 6 bases, J lost 4 bases, and 15 bases stayed unmatched. The CDR3 runs 17 residues. The CDR3 spells CASRGGGGRGRYNEQFF. In DNA, the CDR3 is TGTGCCAGCAGAGGCGGGGGAGGGAGGGGCCGATACAATGAGCAGTTCTTC.

The chain links TRBV5-1 to TRBJ2-2, with 8 positions matching TRBD1. Unmatched junction bases numbered 0, after V lost 5 bases and J lost 3 bases. The CDR3 is made up of 13 amino acids. The germline CDR1 and CDR2 sequences are SGHRS and YFSETQ. The CDR3 loop reads CASRDRDTGELFF. Here the CDR3 DNA reads TGCGCCAGCAGGGACAGGGACACCGGGGAGCTGTTTTTT.

This clone has a single count. This sequence joins TRBV19 and TRBJ2-1, with D possibly TRBD2 on 6 matching bases. Germline loops: CDR1 LNHDA, CDR2 SQIVND (reference sequence). CDR3 length: 17 residues. Trimming left V 1 base short and J 0 bases short, with 13 bases between. CDR3 region: CASSIVGTAFSYNEQFF. The CDR3 region has the DNA TGTGCCAGTAGTATAGTTGGGACTGCCTTCTCCTACAATGAGCAGTTCTTC. The full variable domain, its missing parts supplied by reference TRBV19 and TRBJ2-1, is DGGITQSPKYLFRKEGQNVTLSCEQNLNHDAMYWYRQDPGQGLRLIYYSQIVNDFQKGDIAEGYSVSREKKESFPLTVTSAQKNPTAFYLCASSIVGTAFSYNEQFFGPGTRLTVL.

The CDR3, as DNA: TGTGCCAGCAGTCCCGACTCGACAGGGGAGGTCACTGAAGCTTTCTTT. It specifies CASSPDSTGEVTEAFF. This chain connects TRBV6-2 or TRBV6-3 to TRBJ1-1; 8 bases are shared with TRBD1. This CDR3 has 16 amino acids. V lost 5 bases, J lost 4 bases, and 12 bases stayed unmatched. Germline V CDR1 and CDR2: MNHEY, SVGEGT.

The V call is TRBV7-9, the J call TRBJ2-5; 7 nucleotides line up with TRBD1. CDR1 SEHNR and CDR2 FQNEAQ come from the germline V gene (reference sequence). Losses at the gene ends were 3 bases for V and 2 bases for J; bases not matched to a gene: 3. The length of the CDR3 is 14 residues. CDR3 DNA: TGTGCCAGCAGCTTCCGGACAGGACAAGAGACCCAGTACTTC. Its translation: CASSFRTGQETQYF.

Here the CDR3 DNA reads TGTGCCAGCCTTGGGACTAGCGGGGGCCAAATATACAATGAGCAGTTCTTC. Translating gives CASLGTSGGQIYNEQFF. The rearrangement uses TRBV25-1 and TRBJ2-1; 14 bases line up with TRBD2. CDR1 and CDR2 from the germline V gene are MGHDK and SYGVNS. The CDR3 runs to 17 residues. Germline trimming cut 8 bases from V and 4 bases from J; bases unmatched to any gene: 10.

This CDR3 is CASSFERERDEQYF. CDR3 DNA sequence: TGCGCCAGCAGCTTTGAACGGGAGAGAGACGAGCAGTACTTC. The genes are TRBV5-1 and TRBJ2-7; weak D call: TRBD2 (6 bases). V was cut by 2 bases and J by 5 bases, with 14 bases left in between. CDR1 SGHRS and CDR2 YFSETQ come from the germline V gene. The CDR3 loop spans 14 amino acids.

The CDR3, as DNA: TGCGCCAGCAGCGACTATGAGGGATTTCAGCCCCAGCATTTT. Its translation: CASSDYEGFQPQHF. V usage is TRBV4-1 and J usage is TRBJ1-5, with no clear D. Germline values: CDR1 MGHRA, CDR2 YSYEKL. V was pared by 5 bases and J by 6 bases, with 14 bases between. The CDR3 contains 14 residues.

The chain has TRBV3-1 (or the pseudogene TRBV3-2) and TRBJ2-5; D not resolved. Germline V gene data show CDR1 as LGHDT and CDR2 as YNNKEL (reference sequence). V lost 6 bases, J lost 2 bases, and 22 bases lay in between. The CDR3 is 17 residues long. CDR3 sequence: CASSQTEFPAPQETQYF. The CDR3 DNA reads TGTGCCAGCAGTCAAACCGAGTTTCCCGCGCCACAAGAGACCCAGTACTTC.